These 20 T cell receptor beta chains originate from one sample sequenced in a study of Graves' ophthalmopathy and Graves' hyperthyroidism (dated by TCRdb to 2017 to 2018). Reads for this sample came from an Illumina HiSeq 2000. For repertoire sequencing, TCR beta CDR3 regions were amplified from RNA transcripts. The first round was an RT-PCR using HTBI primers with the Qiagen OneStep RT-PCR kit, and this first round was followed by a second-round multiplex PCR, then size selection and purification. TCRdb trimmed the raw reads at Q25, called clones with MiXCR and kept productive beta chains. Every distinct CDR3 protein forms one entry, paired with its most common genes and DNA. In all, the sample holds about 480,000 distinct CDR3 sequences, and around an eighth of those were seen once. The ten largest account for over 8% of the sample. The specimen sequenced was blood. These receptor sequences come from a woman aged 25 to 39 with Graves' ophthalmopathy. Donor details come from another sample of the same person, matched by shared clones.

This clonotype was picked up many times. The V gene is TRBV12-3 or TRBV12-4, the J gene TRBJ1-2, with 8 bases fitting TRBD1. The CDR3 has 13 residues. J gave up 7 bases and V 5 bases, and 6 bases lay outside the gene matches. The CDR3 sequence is CASSRSGGGGYTF. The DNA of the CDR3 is TGTGCCAGCAGTCGTTCAGGGGGCGGTGGCTACACCTTC.

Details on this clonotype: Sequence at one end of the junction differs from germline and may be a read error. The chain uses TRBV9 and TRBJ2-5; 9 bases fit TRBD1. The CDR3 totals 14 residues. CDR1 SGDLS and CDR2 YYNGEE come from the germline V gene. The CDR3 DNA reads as TGTGCCAGCAGCGTAGGGGACAGGGTGGATACCCAGGACTTC. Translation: CASSVGDRVDTQDF.

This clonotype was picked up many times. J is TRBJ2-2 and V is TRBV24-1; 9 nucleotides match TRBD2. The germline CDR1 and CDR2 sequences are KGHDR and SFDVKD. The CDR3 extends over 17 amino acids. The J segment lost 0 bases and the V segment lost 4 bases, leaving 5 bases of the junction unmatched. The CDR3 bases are TGTGCCACCAGTGACGCTAGCGGGGTCGCGAACACCGGGGAGCTGTTTTTT. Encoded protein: CATSDASGVANTGELFF.

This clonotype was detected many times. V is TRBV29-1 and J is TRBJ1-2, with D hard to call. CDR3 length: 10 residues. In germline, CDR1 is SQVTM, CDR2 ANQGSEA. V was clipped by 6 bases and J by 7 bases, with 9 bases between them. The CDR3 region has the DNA TGCAGCGTCCACTCCCCTGGCTACACCTTC. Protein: CSVHSPGYTF.

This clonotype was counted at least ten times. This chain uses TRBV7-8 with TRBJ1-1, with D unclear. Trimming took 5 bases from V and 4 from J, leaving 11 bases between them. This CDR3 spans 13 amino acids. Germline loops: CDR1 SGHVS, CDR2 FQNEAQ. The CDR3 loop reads CASSPPDGTEAFF. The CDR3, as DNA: TGTGCCAGCAGCCCCCCGGATGGCACTGAAGCTTTCTTT.

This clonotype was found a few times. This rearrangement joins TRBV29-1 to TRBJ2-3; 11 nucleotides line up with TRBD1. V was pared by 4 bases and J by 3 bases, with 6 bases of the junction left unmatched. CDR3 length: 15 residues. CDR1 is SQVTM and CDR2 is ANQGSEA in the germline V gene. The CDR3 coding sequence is TGCAGCGTTGGAGGACAGGGGGCTTTAACAGATACGCAGTATTTT. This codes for CSVGGQGALTDTQYF.

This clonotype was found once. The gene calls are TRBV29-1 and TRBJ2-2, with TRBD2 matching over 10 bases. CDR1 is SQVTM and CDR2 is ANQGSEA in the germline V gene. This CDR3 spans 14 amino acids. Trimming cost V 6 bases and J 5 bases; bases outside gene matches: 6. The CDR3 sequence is CSVGLADYTGELFF. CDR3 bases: TGCAGCGTAGGACTAGCGGATTATACCGGGGAGCTGTTTTTT.

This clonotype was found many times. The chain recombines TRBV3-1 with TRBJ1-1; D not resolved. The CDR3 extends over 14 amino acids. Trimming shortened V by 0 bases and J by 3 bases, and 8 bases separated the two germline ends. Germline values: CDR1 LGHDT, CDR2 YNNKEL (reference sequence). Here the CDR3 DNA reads TGTGCCAGCAGCCAAGAGACCCGGGACACTGAAGCTTTCTTT. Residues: CASSQETRDTEAFF. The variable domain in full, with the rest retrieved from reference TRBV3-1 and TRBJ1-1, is DTAVSQTPKYLVTQMGNDKSIKCEQNLGHDTMYWYKQDSKKFLKIMFSYNNKELIINETVPNRFSPKSPDKAHLNLHINSLELGDSAVYFCASSQETRDTEAFFGQGTRLTVV.

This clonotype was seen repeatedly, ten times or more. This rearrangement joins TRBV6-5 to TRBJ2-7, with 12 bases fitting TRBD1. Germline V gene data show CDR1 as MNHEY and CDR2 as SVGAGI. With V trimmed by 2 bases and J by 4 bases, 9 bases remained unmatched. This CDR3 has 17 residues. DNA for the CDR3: TGTGCCAGCAGTTACAGCGCTCCGGGACAGGGGGCTTACGAGCAGTACTTC. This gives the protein CASSYSAPGQGAYEQYF.

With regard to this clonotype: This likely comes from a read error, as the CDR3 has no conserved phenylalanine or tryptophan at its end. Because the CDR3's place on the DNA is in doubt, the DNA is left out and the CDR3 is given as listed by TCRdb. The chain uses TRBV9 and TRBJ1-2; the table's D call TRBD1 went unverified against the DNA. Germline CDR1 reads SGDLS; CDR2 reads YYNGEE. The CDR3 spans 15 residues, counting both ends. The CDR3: CASSVVPGQGYGYRV.

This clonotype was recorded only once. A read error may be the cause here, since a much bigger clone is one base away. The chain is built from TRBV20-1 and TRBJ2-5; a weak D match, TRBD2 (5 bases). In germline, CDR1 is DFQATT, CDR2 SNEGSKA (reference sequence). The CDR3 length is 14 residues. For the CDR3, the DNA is TGCAGTGCTAGCCCCCCACTAGTTTTGGAGACCCAGGACTTC. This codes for CSASPPLVLETQDF.

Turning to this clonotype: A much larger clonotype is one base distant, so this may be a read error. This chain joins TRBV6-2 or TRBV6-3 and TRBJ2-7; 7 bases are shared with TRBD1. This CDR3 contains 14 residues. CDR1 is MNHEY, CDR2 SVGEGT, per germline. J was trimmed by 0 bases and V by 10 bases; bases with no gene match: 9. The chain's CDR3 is CAIRRQGGSYEQYF. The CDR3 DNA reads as TGTGCCATCAGGAGACAGGGTGGCTCCTACGAGCAGTACTTC.

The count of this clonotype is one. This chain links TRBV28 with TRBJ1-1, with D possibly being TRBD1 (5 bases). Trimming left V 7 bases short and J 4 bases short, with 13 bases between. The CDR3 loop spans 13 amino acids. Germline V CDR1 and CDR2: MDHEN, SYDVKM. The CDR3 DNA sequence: TGTGCCAGCACTTTTCAGGGATCCACTGAAGCTTTCTTT. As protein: CASTFQGSTEAFF.

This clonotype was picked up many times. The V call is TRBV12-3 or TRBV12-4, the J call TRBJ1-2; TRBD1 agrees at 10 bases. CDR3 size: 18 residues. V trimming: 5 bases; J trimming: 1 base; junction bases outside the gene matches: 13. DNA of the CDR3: TGTGCCAGCAGTGAGCTACCGGGACAGGGGAGGAATAACTATGGCTACACCTTC. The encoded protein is CASSELPGQGRNNYGYTF.

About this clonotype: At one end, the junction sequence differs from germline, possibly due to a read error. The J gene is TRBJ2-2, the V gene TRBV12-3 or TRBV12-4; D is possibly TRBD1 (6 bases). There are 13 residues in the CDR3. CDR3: CACSSTGTGELFF. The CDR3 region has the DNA TGTGCCTGCAGCTCCACAGGGACCGGGGAGCTGTTTTTT.

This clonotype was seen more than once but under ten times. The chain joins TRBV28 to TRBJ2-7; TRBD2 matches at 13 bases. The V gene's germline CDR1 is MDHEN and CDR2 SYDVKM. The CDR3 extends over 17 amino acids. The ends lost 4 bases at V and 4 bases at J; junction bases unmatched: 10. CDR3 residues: CASSSVGTSGIGYEQYF. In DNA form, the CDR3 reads TGTGCCAGCAGTTCTGTCGGGACTAGCGGGATAGGGTACGAGCAGTACTTC.

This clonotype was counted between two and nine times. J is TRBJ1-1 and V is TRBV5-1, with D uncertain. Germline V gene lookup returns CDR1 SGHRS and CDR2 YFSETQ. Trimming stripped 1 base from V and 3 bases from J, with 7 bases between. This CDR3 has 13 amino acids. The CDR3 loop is CASSLQVDTEAFF. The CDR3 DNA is TGCGCCAGCAGCTTGCAGGTGGACACTGAAGCTTTCTTT.

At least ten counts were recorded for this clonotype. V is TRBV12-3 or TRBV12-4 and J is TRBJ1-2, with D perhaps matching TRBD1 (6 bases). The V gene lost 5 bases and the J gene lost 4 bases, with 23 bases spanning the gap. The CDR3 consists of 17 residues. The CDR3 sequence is CASSATGLTLLTYGYTF. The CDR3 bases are TGTGCCAGCAGTGCTACAGGGTTGACGCTGCTCACCTATGGCTACACCTTC.

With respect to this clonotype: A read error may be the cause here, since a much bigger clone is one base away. CDR3 in amino acids: CSAEVGWGSGNTIYF. The CDR3 DNA follows: TGCAGCGCTGAAGTCGGGTGGGGCTCTGGAAACACCATATATTTT. This chain uses TRBV29-1 with TRBJ1-3, with no clear D. The CDR3 spans 15 residues. Looked up from germline, CDR1 is SQVTM and CDR2 is ANQGSEA.

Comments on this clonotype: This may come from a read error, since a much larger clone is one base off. This CDR3 is CASSRFRRGQDTQYF. The CDR3 region has the DNA TGTGCCAGCAGCCGATTTCGGAGGGGGCAAGATACCCAGTACTTC. The rearrangement links TRBV7-9 to TRBJ2-5; D possibly corresponds to TRBD1 (7 bases). Germline V gene sequence: CDR1 SEHNR, CDR2 FQNEAQ (reference sequence). The length of the CDR3 is 15 residues.